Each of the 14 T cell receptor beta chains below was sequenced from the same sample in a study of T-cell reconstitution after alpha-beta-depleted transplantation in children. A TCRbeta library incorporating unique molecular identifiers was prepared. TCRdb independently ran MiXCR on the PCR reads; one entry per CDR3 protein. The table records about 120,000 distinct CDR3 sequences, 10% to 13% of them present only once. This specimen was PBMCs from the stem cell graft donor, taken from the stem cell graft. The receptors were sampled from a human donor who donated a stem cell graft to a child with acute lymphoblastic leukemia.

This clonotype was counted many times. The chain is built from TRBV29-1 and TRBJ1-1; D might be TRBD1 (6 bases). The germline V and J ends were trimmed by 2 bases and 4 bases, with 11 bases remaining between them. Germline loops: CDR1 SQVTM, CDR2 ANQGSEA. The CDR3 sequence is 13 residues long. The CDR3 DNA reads TGCAGCGTTGAACAGGGGAGGGCCACTGAAGCTTTCTTT. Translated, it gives CSVEQGRATEAFF.

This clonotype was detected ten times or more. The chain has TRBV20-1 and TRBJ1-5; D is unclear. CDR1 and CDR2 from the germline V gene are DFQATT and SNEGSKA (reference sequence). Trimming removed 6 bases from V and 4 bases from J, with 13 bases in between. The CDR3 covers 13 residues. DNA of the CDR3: TGCAGTGCAGGCCGGGCCCAAAATCAGCCCCAGCATTTT. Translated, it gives CSAGRAQNQPQHF.

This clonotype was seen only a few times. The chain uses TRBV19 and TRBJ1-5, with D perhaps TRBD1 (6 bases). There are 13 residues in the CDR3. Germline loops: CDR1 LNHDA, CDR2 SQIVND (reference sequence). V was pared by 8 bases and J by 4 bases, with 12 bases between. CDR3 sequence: CASSRDINQPQHF. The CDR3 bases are TGTGCCAGTTCTCGGGACATTAATCAGCCCCAGCATTTT.

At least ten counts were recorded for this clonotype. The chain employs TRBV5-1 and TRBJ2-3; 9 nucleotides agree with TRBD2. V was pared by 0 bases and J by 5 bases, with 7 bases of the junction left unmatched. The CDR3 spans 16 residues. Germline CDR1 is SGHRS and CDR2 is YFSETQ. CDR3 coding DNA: TGCGCCAGCAGCTTGGAAGTTAGCGGGGGAGGAGATACGCAGTATTTT. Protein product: CASSLEVSGGGDTQYF.

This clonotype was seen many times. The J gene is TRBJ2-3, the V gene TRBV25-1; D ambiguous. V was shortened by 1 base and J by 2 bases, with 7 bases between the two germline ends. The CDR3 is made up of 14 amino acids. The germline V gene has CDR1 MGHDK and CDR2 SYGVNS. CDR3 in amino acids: CASSESAATDTQYF. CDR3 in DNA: TGTGCCAGCAGTGAATCTGCGGCCACAGATACGCAGTATTTT. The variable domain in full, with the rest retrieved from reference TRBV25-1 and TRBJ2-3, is EADIYQTPRYLVIGTGKKITLECSQTMGHDKMYWYQQDPGMELHLIHYSYGVNSTEKGDLSSESTVSRIRTEHFPLTLESARPSHTSQYLCASSESAATDTQYFGPGTRLTVL.

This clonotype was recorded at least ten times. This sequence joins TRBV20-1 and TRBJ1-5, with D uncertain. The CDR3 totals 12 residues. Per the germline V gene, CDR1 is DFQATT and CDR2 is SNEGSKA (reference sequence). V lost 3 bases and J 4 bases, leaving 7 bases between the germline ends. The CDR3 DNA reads TGCAGTGCTAGCGGCAGTAATCAGCCCCAGCATTTT. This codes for CSASGSNQPQHF.

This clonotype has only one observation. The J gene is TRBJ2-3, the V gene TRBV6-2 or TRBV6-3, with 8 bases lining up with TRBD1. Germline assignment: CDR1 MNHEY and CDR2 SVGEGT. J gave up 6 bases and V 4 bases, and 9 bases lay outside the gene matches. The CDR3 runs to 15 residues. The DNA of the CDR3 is TGTGCCAGCAGTTCCCCTGGGACAGGAAAGGATACGCAGTATTTT. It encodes CASSSPGTGKDTQYF.

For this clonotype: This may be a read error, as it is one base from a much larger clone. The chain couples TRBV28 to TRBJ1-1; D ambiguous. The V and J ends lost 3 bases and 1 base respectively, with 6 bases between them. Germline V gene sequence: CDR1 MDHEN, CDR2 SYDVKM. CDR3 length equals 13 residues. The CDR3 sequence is CASSLSANTEAFF. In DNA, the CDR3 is TGTGCCAGCAGTTTGTCAGCGAACACTGAAGCTTTCTTT.

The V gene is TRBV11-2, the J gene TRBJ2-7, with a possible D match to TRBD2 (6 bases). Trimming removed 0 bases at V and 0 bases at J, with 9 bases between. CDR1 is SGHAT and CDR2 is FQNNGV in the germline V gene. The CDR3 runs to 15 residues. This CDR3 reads CASSLDSGNSYEQYF. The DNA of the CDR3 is TGTGCCAGCAGCTTAGATAGCGGCAACTCCTACGAGCAGTACTTC.

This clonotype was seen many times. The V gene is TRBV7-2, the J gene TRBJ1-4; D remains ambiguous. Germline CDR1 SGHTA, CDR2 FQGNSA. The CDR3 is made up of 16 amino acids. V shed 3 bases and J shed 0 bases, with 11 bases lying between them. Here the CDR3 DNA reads TGTGCCAGCAGCTTCGGACGGGAAGCAACTAATGAAAAACTGTTTTTT. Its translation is CASSFGREATNEKLFF.

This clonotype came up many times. For the CDR3, the DNA is TGTGCCAGCAGCCCCGGGACCGAGATTTTGAACACTGAAGCTTTCTTT. Translated: CASSPGTEILNTEAFF. The chain employs TRBV27 and TRBJ1-1; a weak D match, TRBD1 (5 bases). V was shortened by 6 bases and J by 0 bases, with 17 bases between the two germline ends. Germline loops: CDR1 MNHEY, CDR2 SMNVEV (reference sequence). This CDR3 has 16 amino acids.

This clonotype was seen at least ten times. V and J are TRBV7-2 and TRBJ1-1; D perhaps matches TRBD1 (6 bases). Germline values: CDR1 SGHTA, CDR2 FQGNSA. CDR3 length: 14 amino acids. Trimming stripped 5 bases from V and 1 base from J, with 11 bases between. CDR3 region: CASSPWGQNTEAFF. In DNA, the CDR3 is TGTGCCAGCAGCCCGTGGGGACAGAACACTGAAGCTTTCTTT.

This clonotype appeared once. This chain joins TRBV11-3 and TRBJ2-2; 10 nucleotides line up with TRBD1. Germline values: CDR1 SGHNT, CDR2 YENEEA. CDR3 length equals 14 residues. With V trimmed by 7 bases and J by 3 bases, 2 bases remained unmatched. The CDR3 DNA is TGTGCCAGCACTGGACAGGGGGACACCGGGGAGCTGTTTTTT. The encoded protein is CASTGQGDTGELFF. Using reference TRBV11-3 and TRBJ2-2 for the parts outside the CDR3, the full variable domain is EAGVVQSPRYKIIEKKQPVAFWCNPISGHNTLYWYLQNLGQGPELLIRYENEEAVDDSQLPKDRFSAERLKGVDSTLKIQPAELGDSAVYLCASTGQGDTGELFFGEGSRLTVL.

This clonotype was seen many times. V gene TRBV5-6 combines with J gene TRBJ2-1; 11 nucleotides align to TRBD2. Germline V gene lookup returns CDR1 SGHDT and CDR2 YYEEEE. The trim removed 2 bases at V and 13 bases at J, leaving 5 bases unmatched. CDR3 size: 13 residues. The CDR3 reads CASSLLAGANQFF. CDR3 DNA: TGTGCCAGCAGCTTACTAGCGGGAGCGAACCAGTTCTTC.